This is a list of T cell receptor beta chains from one sample in a study of CXCR3-negative and CXCR3-positive naive CD8 T cells. TCRdb re-called the 5' RACE reads and catalogs CDR3 proteins one per entry, DNA excluded. Recorded for this sample: approximately 58,000 distinct CDR3 sequences. Sequenced: naive CXCR3- CD8+ T cells from blood. These receptors came from a human donor in good health. Some clones in this sample may be carry-over from other donors' samples. The CDR3 runs from the conserved cysteine through the conserved F or W. Fields, in order: V gene, J gene, CDR3 protein.

>TRBV24-1|TRBJ2-5
CATSDSTEQETQYF
>TRBV6-5|TRBJ2-1
CASSYAASGGESSYNEQFF
>TRBV23-1|TRBJ2-3
CASSLALADLGDTQYF
>TRBV7-9|TRBJ2-7
CASSPVGAYEQYF
>TRBV20-1|TRBJ2-7
CSARGLAETYEQYF
>TRBV7-2|TRBJ2-3
CASSFLSRATDTQYF
>TRBV6-2/TRBV6-3|TRBJ2-7
CASSPRDALYEQYF
>TRBV7-9|TRBJ1-2
CASSFDYRGRLAGYTF
>TRBV19|TRBJ1-1
CASSRGFTEAFF
>TRBV29-1|TRBJ1-4
CSVERRTTNEKLFF
>TRBV5-1|TRBJ2-1
CASSSSGGPQGYNEQFF
>TRBV5-6|TRBJ2-5
CATSGGLETQYF
>TRBV7-8|TRBJ2-5
CASSFGASGEEETQYF
>TRBV28|TRBJ1-2
CASSLRIYGYTF
>TRBV7-2|TRBJ2-3
CASSRMDTHRTDTQYF
>TRBV29-1|TRBJ2-7
CSVALAPADEQYF
>TRBV3-1|TRBJ2-1
CASSQVAGRSYNEQFF
>TRBV29-1|TRBJ2-1
CSVEEAGRYNEQFF
>TRBV29-1|TRBJ1-2
CSVEDIRDRDYGYTF
>TRBV3-1|TRBJ1-5
CASSQEWGQPQHF
>TRBV21-1|TRBJ2-5
CASSKALSGDSQETQYF
>TRBV6-6|TRBJ2-3
CASSYNGQDTDTQYF
>TRBV20-1|TRBJ1-5
CSARVPDGQPQHF
>TRBV12-3/TRBV12-4|TRBJ1-2
CASGDSTIEGYTF
>TRBV7-9|TRBJ1-2
CASSSAAQGSGYGYTF
>TRBV7-2|TRBJ2-2
CASSLVAGGLTGELFF
>TRBV29-1|TRBJ2-1
CSVDLGSEQFF
>TRBV4-3|TRBJ2-2
CASSQDSYPAGDTGELFF
>TRBV7-9|TRBJ2-4
CASSPPPRGGPFDDKNIQYF
>TRBV29-1|TRBJ2-7
CSVEGGISSEQYF
>TRBV11-3|TRBJ2-5
CASSLDGTSVGETQYF
>TRBV10-3|TRBJ2-1
CAVRTGTGIWDEQFF
>TRBV7-9|TRBJ2-7
CASSFSTRGFYEQYF
>TRBV6-1|TRBJ2-7
CASSTVAPRGVDEQYF
>TRBV7-9|TRBJ2-3
CASSLPSGELTDTQYF
>TRBV6-5|TRBJ2-3
CASSYSGTKPTDTQYF
>TRBV10-3|TRBJ2-3
CAISVGPGTFGTDTQYF
>TRBV7-3|TRBJ2-1
CASSHSTSGTPPSNEQFF
>TRBV4-1|TRBJ2-6
CASSQFHIASGANVLTF
>TRBV30|TRBJ2-7
CAWRGLTSSYEQYF
>TRBV20-1|TRBJ2-1
CSAYKEEGRDYNEQFF
>TRBV5-1|TRBJ2-7
CASSQTGTGTYEQYF
>TRBV4-3|TRBJ1-2
CASSHAGGGYTF
>TRBV4-1|TRBJ1-1
CASSQEVVELNTEAFF
>TRBV7-6|TRBJ2-5
CASSLSGTQETQYF
>TRBV4-3|TRBJ1-1
CASSQDARTEAFF
>TRBV4-2|TRBJ2-1
CASSQDGGLAGSKFF
>TRBV21-1|TRBJ1-5
CASSKPPAGAEGNQPQHF
>TRBV19|TRBJ2-1
CASSPGTRGVNEQFF